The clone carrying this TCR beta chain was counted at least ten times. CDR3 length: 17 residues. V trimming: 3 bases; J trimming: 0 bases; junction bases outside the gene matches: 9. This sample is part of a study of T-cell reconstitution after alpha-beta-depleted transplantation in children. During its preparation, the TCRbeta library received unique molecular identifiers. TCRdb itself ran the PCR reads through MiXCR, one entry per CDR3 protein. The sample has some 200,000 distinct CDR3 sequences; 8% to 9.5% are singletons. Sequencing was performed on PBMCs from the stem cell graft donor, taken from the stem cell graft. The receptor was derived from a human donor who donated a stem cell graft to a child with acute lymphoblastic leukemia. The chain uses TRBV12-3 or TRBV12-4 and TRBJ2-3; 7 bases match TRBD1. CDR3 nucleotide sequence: TGTGCCAGCAGTTTGCCCCCGGCAGGGGGTAGCACAGATACGCAGTATTTT. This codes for CASSLPPAGGSTDTQYF.